This TCR beta chain came from a study of cytotoxic CD8 clonotypes in ibrutinib-treated CLL. With sequencing, the targeted depth ranged from 1 in 200,000 to 1 in 1 million T cells. Assay used: immunoSEQ multiplex PCR; TCRdb lists only in-frame clones, some missing. The sample contains a few hundred thousand clones, 80% of which appear only once. V was shortened by 0 bases and J by 10 bases, with 8 bases between the two germline ends. CDR1 is SGHRS and CDR2 is YFSETQ in the germline V gene. The CDR3 contains 12 residues. Study outcomes and limitations: Public clonotypes, rarely seen, contracted or held steady on treatment. Baseline clonality, higher than in age-matched healthy donors, tracked circulating CD8+ T-cell counts.

As for this clone: The antigen remains undetermined.

This clonotype was sampled from a human donor with chronic lymphocytic leukemia. The V gene is TRBV5-1, the J gene TRBJ2-1; possible D gene TRBD2, 6 bases. Here the sequenced sample was PBMCs, taken before ibrutinib treatment. CDR3 sequence reads: CASSLDAGEQFF. The CDR3, as DNA: TGCGCCAGCAGCTTGGATGCGGGAGAGCAGTTCTTC.